This record covers a single T cell receptor beta chain. Its matching antigen is unknown. The sample belongs to a study of T cells after posttransplantation cyclophosphamide. The study's findings and limits: TRB clonality was highly associated with recipient CMV seropositivity and reactivation. Later blood repertoires were often dominated by clones from the donor CD8+ memory compartment. Blood and skin or GI T cell repertoires showed limited TRB overlap.

Busulfan-fludarabine conditioning, marrow transplant, and cyclophosphamide on days +3 and +4 were administered. This CDR3 is built from 15 residues. The germline V gene has CDR1 LNHNV and CDR2 YYDKDF (reference sequence). Trimming took 0 bases from V and 4 from J, leaving 12 bases between them. TCRdb's copy holds only in-frame clones and misses some; the assay was immunoSEQ multiplex PCR. Counted here are 9,000 to 13,000 clones, around four fifths occurring once; the ten biggest clones make up 15% to 19%. This clonotype originated in a female patient aged 50-60 years who received an allogeneic stem cell transplant from a related donor, was CMV-positive, and had no GVHD. Some T cells may trace back to the graft donor. The sample here was PBMCs, taken 1755 days after allogeneic stem cell transplant with posttransplant cyclophosphamide. The chain is built from TRBV15 and TRBJ1-1; a possible D gene is TRBD1 (6 bases). The DNA for the CDR3 is TGTGCCACCAGCAGAGATCAAGCAGGGGTCACTGAAGCTTTCTTT. This translates into CATSRDQAGVTEAFF.